Listed below are T cell receptor beta chains from one sample, sequenced in a study of blood T cell repertoires in COVID-19. Here immunoSEQ multiplex PCR was the method, and the copy in TCRdb shows in-frame clones only, minus some. The sample carries some 180,000 clones, 88% recorded once. Sequenced: peripheral blood. The receptors derive from a man aged 35 to 55 with active or convalescent COVID-19. CDR3s include the opening cysteine and the closing phenylalanine or tryptophan. A D gene is named only where the DNA matches it firmly. The size entry is marked missing in some rows and otherwise reads once, few, many or a size class.

d_gene	v_gene	j_gene	abundance	CDR3aa	CDR3nt
NA	TRBV14	TRBJ1-3	NA	CASSQAGVTGRSSGNTIYF	TGTGCCAGCAGCCAAGCTGGGGTAACAGGGAGAAGCTCTGGAAACACCATATATTTT
NA	TRBV20-1	TRBJ1-4	NA	CSAPEYEKLFF	TGCAGTGCCCCCGAGTATGAAAAACTGTTTTTT
TRBD1	TRBV5-6	TRBJ1-1	NA	CASSTPWGQGNTEAFF	TGTGCCAGCAGCACCCCGTGGGGACAGGGGAACACTGAAGCTTTCTTT
NA	TRBV3-1/TRBV3-2	TRBJ1-2	few	CASSQGSSAGYTF	TGTGCCAGCAGCCAGGGGAGCTCCGCTGGCTACACCTTC
NA	TRBV5-6	TRBJ1-3	NA	CASSLQGGNTIYF	TGTGCCAGCAGTTTACAGGGTGGGAACACCATATATTTT
TRBD1	TRBV7-2	TRBJ1-5	NA	CASSKRSGTDNQPQHF	TGTGCCAGCAGCAAACGATCGGGGACAGACAATCAGCCCCAGCATTTT
TRBD2	TRBV25-1	TRBJ2-1	once	CASSVSSGRGNEQFF	TGTGCCAGCAGTGTGTCTAGCGGGAGAGGAAATGAGCAGTTCTTC
NA	TRBV19	TRBJ2-7	once	CASTFQGGGFDEQYF	TGTGCCAGTACGTTTCAGGGAGGGGGTTTCGACGAGCAGTACTTC
NA	TRBV20-1	TRBJ1-1	NA	CSASTPARSMNTEAFF	TGCAGTGCTAGTACCCCCGCTCGGAGCATGAACACTGAAGCTTTCTTT
NA	TRBV11-2	TRBJ1-4	NA	CASSPSNEKLFF	TGTGCCAGCAGCCCTAGCAATGAAAAACTGTTTTTT
TRBD2	TRBV29-1	TRBJ2-1	NA	CSVERRLGQGTRTSGISYNEQFF	TGCAGCGTTGAGCGGCGTTTGGGACAGGGGACCCGGACTAGCGGGATCTCCTACAATGAGCAGTTCTTC
NA	TRBV7-2	TRBJ1-5	NA	CASSLAGQPSNQPQHF	TGTGCCAGCAGCTTAGCTGGACAGCCTAGCAATCAGCCCCAGCATTTT
NA	TRBV4-3	TRBJ1-4	NA	CASSQSTVNEKLFF	TGCGCCAGCAGCCAATCCACAGTAAATGAAAAACTGTTTTTT
NA	TRBV9	TRBJ1-2	NA	CASSVVTGSNGGYTF	TGTGCCAGCAGCGTAGTAACAGGGAGTAATGGTGGCTACACCTTC
NA	TRBV5-1	TRBJ1-3	NA	CASSLGGLGLIVNTIYF	TGCGCCAGCAGCTTGGGGGGGCTAGGCTTAATCGTAAACACCATATATTTT
NA	TRBV5-5	TRBJ1-3	NA	CASSLAPGFGGSGNTIYF	TGTGCCAGCAGCTTGGCCCCAGGCTTTGGTGGATCTGGAAACACCATATATTTT
NA	TRBV27	TRBJ1-2	NA	CASSLYSRVVDGYTF	TGTGCCAGCAGTTTGTACTCCAGGGTTGTCGATGGCTACACCTTC